These T cell receptor beta chains were read from a single sample in a study of cytomegalovirus exposure and HLA in healthy donors. TCRdb's copy holds only in-frame clones and misses some; the assay was immunoSEQ multiplex PCR. This table has tens of thousands of clones, approximately 74% appearing once. The sequencing sample was made of PBMCs. These receptors were obtained from a woman aged 45-60 years in good health and CMV-seropositive. Both conserved end residues are part of each CDR3. The order of the fields is clone size, J gene, V gene, D gene, CDR3 DNA, CDR3 protein. D genes are given only for firm matches. Rows give clone size only sometimes, using once, few, many, or a class for an expanded clone.

clone_size: .; j_call: TRBJ2-2; v_call: TRBV7-2; d_call: TRBD2; cdr3_nt: TGTGCCAGCAGCCGGAACTCAATACTAGCGGGAACGCGAGAGCTGTTTTTT; cdr3_aa: CASSRNSILAGTRELFF
clone_size: few; j_call: TRBJ1-6; v_call: TRBV2; d_call: TRBD1; cdr3_nt: TGTGCCAGCAAGCCAAGGACAGGGAATAATTCACCCCTCCACTTT; cdr3_aa: CASKPRTGNNSPLHF
clone_size: few; j_call: TRBJ1-5; v_call: TRBV28; d_call: TRBD1; cdr3_nt: TGTGCCAGCAGTGGGAGACAGGGGGCAGGTCAGCCCCAGCATTTT; cdr3_aa: CASSGRQGAGQPQHF
clone_size: .; j_call: TRBJ2-1; v_call: TRBV18; d_call: .; cdr3_nt: TGTGCCAGCTCACCACCGAACGGACTCAAGGCAGATGAGCAGTTCTTC; cdr3_aa: CASSPPNGLKADEQFF
clone_size: .; j_call: TRBJ1-1; v_call: TRBV7-9; d_call: .; cdr3_nt: TGTGCCAGCAGCCCGAGGGGGGAGGGCGCTGAAGCTTTCTTT; cdr3_aa: CASSPRGEGAEAFF
clone_size: .; j_call: TRBJ2-7; v_call: TRBV19; d_call: .; cdr3_nt: TGTGCCAGTAGTATCGCGGCCTTCCAAAACGAGCAGTACTTC; cdr3_aa: CASSIAAFQNEQYF
clone_size: .; j_call: TRBJ1-4; v_call: TRBV5-4; d_call: TRBD1; cdr3_nt: TGTGCCAGCAGCTCCACCGGGACAGGGTCTTATGAAAAACTGTTTTTT; cdr3_aa: CASSSTGTGSYEKLFF
clone_size: .; j_call: TRBJ2-1; v_call: TRBV5-4; d_call: TRBD2; cdr3_nt: TGTGCCAGCAGCGGAGGGACTAGCGGATTGTACAATGAGCAGTTCTTC; cdr3_aa: CASSGGTSGLYNEQFF
clone_size: .; j_call: TRBJ2-3; v_call: TRBV29-1; d_call: TRBD2; cdr3_nt: TGCAGCGCCCCAACCCGCGGGGGAGATACGCAGTATTTT; cdr3_aa: CSAPTRGGDTQYF
clone_size: .; j_call: TRBJ1-2; v_call: TRBV11-2; d_call: TRBD1; cdr3_nt: TGTGCCAGCAGCTTCTCCGGGACAGGGGACGGCTACACCTTC; cdr3_aa: CASSFSGTGDGYTF
clone_size: once; j_call: TRBJ1-5; v_call: TRBV7-2; d_call: .; cdr3_nt: TGTGCCAGCAGCTTAGCGGGGGGAGCCAATCAGCCCCAGCATTTT; cdr3_aa: CASSLAGGANQPQHF
clone_size: once; j_call: TRBJ1-1; v_call: TRBV7-8; d_call: .; cdr3_nt: TGTGCCAGTCTCCAAGACAGGCGGTCGGAAGCTTTCTTT; cdr3_aa: CASLQDRRSEAFF
clone_size: .; j_call: TRBJ2-1; v_call: TRBV7-8; d_call: .; cdr3_nt: TGTGCCAGCAGCTTTTCGCGGGCCCAAGGGGAGCAGTTCTTC; cdr3_aa: CASSFSRAQGEQFF
clone_size: .; j_call: TRBJ1-5; v_call: TRBV28; d_call: TRBD1; cdr3_nt: TGTGCCAGCAGACCCGGACAGGGTGGGTATAGCAATCAGCCCCAGCATTTT; cdr3_aa: CASRPGQGGYSNQPQHF
clone_size: .; j_call: TRBJ2-7; v_call: TRBV4-2; d_call: .; cdr3_nt: TGTGCCAGCAGCCTTGGCATCTCCTACGAGCAGTACTTC; cdr3_aa: CASSLGISYEQYF
clone_size: .; j_call: TRBJ1-2; v_call: TRBV6-6; d_call: TRBD1; cdr3_nt: TGTGCCAGCAGCCACGTAGGGACAGGGAAGAACTATGGCTACACCTTC; cdr3_aa: CASSHVGTGKNYGYTF
clone_size: .; j_call: TRBJ1-5; v_call: TRBV6-1; d_call: .; cdr3_nt: TGTGCCAGCAGTGAATGGGGAGGGCGAAGAGAACAGCCCCAGCATTTT; cdr3_aa: CASSEWGGRREQPQHF
clone_size: .; j_call: TRBJ2-1; v_call: TRBV19; d_call: TRBD1; cdr3_nt: TGTGCCAGTAGTAACCGGGACAGGAGGGCTGAGCAGTTCTTC; cdr3_aa: CASSNRDRRAEQFF
clone_size: .; j_call: TRBJ2-7; v_call: TRBV7-9; d_call: .; cdr3_nt: TGTGCCAGCAGCTTGAGGGATAAATGGTACGAGCAGTACTTC; cdr3_aa: CASSLRDKWYEQYF
clone_size: .; j_call: TRBJ1-2; v_call: TRBV7-2; d_call: .; cdr3_nt: TGTGCCAGCAGCTTAGCCGGGGAAGGCTACACCTTC; cdr3_aa: CASSLAGEGYTF
clone_size: .; j_call: TRBJ2-3; v_call: TRBV30; d_call: .; cdr3_nt: TGTGCCTGGAGTGTACCGCGGGCGCTAGCTACGCAGTATTTT; cdr3_aa: CAWSVPRALATQYF
clone_size: few; j_call: TRBJ2-1; v_call: TRBV29-1; d_call: .; cdr3_nt: TGCAGCGTTGGACAGGCTCTAGGTGAGCAGTTCTTC; cdr3_aa: CSVGQALGEQFF
clone_size: .; j_call: TRBJ2-3; v_call: TRBV30; d_call: .; cdr3_nt: TGTGCCTGGACCAAAGGAGGGGCTGGAAGAAATACGCAGTATTTT; cdr3_aa: CAWTKGGAGRNTQYF
clone_size: .; j_call: TRBJ2-5; v_call: TRBV29-1; d_call: TRBD2; cdr3_nt: TGCAGCGTTATTACTAGCGGGAGCTTTCCCAGTGGAGAGACCCAGTACTTC; cdr3_aa: CSVITSGSFPSGETQYF
clone_size: .; j_call: TRBJ2-1; v_call: TRBV4-2; d_call: TRBD2; cdr3_nt: TGTGCCAGCAGCCAAGGAGGGACTAGCGCTTACAATGAGCAGTTCTTC; cdr3_aa: CASSQGGTSAYNEQFF
clone_size: .; j_call: TRBJ1-1; v_call: TRBV5-1; d_call: TRBD1; cdr3_nt: TGCGCCAGCAGCTTCCGGACAGGGGATAACACTGAAGCTTTCTTT; cdr3_aa: CASSFRTGDNTEAFF
clone_size: .; j_call: TRBJ1-5; v_call: TRBV30; d_call: .; cdr3_nt: TGTGCCTGGAGTTTTCAGGATCAGCCCCAGCATTTT; cdr3_aa: CAWSFQDQPQHF
clone_size: .; j_call: TRBJ1-1; v_call: TRBV2; d_call: .; cdr3_nt: TGTGCCAGCAGTCCTAGGGAGACTGAAGCTTTCTTT; cdr3_aa: CASSPRETEAFF
clone_size: .; j_call: TRBJ1-2; v_call: TRBV7-9; d_call: .; cdr3_nt: TGTGCCAGCAGCCCGATAGGGGGGGCTTATGGCTACACCTTC; cdr3_aa: CASSPIGGAYGYTF
clone_size: .; j_call: TRBJ1-6; v_call: TRBV4-1; d_call: .; cdr3_nt: TGCGCCAGCAGCCAAGCGGCGCAGGGGTCCTATAATTCACCCCTCCACTTT; cdr3_aa: CASSQAAQGSYNSPLHF
clone_size: once; j_call: TRBJ2-7; v_call: TRBV27; d_call: TRBD1; cdr3_nt: TGTGCCAGCACCCCGGACAGGGGCACCTACGAGCAGTACTTC; cdr3_aa: CASTPDRGTYEQYF
clone_size: .; j_call: TRBJ1-4; v_call: TRBV2; d_call: TRBD1; cdr3_nt: TGTGCCAGCAGCCAGGACAGGGGGCGCGAAAAACTGTTTTTT; cdr3_aa: CASSQDRGREKLFF
clone_size: once; j_call: TRBJ2-1; v_call: TRBV5-1; d_call: TRBD2; cdr3_nt: TGCGCCAGCAGCTTGGGCCACAGCGGGAGTCATGAGCAGTTCTTC; cdr3_aa: CASSLGHSGSHEQFF
clone_size: few; j_call: TRBJ2-3; v_call: TRBV5-1; d_call: .; cdr3_nt: TGCGCCAGCAGCTTAGCCCTGGGAGGTACGCAGTATTTT; cdr3_aa: CASSLALGGTQYF
clone_size: .; j_call: TRBJ2-1; v_call: TRBV28; d_call: TRBD1; cdr3_nt: TGTGCCAGCACGTGGAGGGGGACAGGGTTGAATGAGCAGTTCTTC; cdr3_aa: CASTWRGTGLNEQFF
clone_size: few; j_call: TRBJ2-7; v_call: TRBV28; d_call: TRBD1; cdr3_nt: TGTGCCAGCAGTCCCAGGGGGCTTACCTACGAGCAGTACTTC; cdr3_aa: CASSPRGLTYEQYF
clone_size: .; j_call: TRBJ2-1; v_call: TRBV4-2; d_call: TRBD1; cdr3_nt: TGTGCCAGCAGCAAATCGCGGGTGACAGGGTTCCATGAGCAGTTCTTC; cdr3_aa: CASSKSRVTGFHEQFF
clone_size: .; j_call: TRBJ1-1; v_call: TRBV27; d_call: .; cdr3_nt: TGTGCCAGCAGGGAGGGATTCTCGAACACTGAAGCTTTCTTT; cdr3_aa: CASREGFSNTEAFF